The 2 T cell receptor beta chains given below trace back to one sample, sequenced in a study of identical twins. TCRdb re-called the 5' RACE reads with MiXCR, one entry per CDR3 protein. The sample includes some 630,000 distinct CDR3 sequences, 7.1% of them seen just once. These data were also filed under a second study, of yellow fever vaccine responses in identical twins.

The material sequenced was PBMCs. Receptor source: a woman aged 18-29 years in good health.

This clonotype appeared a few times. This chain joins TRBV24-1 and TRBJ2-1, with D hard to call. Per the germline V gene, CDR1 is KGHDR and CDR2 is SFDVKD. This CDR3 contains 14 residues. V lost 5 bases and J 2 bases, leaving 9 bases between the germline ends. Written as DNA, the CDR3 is TGTGCCACCAGTGCTAGAACTACCTACAATGAGCAGTTCTTC. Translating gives CATSARTTYNEQFF.

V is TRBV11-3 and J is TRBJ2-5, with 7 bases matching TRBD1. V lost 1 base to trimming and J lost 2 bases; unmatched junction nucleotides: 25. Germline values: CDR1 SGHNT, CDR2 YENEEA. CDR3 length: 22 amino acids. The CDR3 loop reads CASSLVGLKGGTASNLQETQYF. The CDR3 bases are TGTGCCAGCAGCTTAGTCGGGTTGAAAGGGGGCACCGCGAGTAACCTTCAAGAGACCCAGTACTTC.